The sequence of this T cell receptor (beta chain) was determined in a study of shared clonotypes between healthy human individuals. In the case of this clone: The antigen is unknown.

Clones were sequenced by immunoSEQ multiplex PCR, and TCRdb holds only the in-frame ones, with some missing. The sample comprises more than 2,000,000 clones, around nine tenths of which are singletons, and roughly 0.14% rests with the top ten. Study-level points and caveats: Among several donors, roughly 5% of naive CD4 clonotypes were found in common.

This TCR derives from a man aged 18 to 30 in good health. The sample was naive CD4+ T cells sorted from blood. Subset specified: CD45RA+ positively selected.

The CDR3 loop reads CASSRGQGDEQYF. The CDR3, as DNA: TGTGCCAGCAGTCGGGGACAGGGCGACGAGCAGTACTTC. This sequence joins TRBV6-1 and TRBJ2-7, with 9 nucleotides matching TRBD1. Trimming took 5 bases from V and 5 from J; bases not matched to a gene: 4. Germline loops: CDR1 MNHNS, CDR2 SASEGT. The CDR3 totals 13 residues.